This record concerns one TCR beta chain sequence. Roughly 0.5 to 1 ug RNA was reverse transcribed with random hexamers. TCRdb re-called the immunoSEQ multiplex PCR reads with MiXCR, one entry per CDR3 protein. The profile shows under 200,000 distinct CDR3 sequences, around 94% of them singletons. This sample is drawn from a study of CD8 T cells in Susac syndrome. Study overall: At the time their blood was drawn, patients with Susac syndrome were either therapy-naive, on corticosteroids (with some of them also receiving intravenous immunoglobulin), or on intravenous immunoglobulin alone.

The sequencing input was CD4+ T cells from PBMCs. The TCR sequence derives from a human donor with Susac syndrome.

The CDR3 bases are TGCAGTGCTAGGGGACTGGACCAAGAGACCCAGTACTTC. It is translated as CSARGLDQETQYF. The chain joins TRBV20-1 to TRBJ2-5, with D maybe TRBD2 (6 bases). The CDR3 loop spans 13 amino acids. Germline assignment: CDR1 DFQATT and CDR2 SNEGSKA (reference sequence). V lost 3 bases and J 0 bases, leaving 8 bases between the germline ends.